This record concerns one T cell receptor (beta chain) sequence. Its matching antigen is unknown. Treatment in this sample: around 19 received Ad26.COV2.S at low or high dose, single or two shots; 5 received placebo; per-sample allocation not given. Sampling happened 63 days after the first vaccine or placebo injection. Immunization relied on an Ad26 vector, which expressed Wuhan-strain SARS-CoV-2 spike. Method: immunoSEQ multiplex PCR; TCRdb's copy keeps in-frame clones and lacks some. The sample has about 420,000 clones, approximately 87% seen once. Germline CDR1 is SGHRS and CDR2 is YFSETQ. V dropped 0 bases and J dropped 6 bases, with 10 bases sitting between them. The CDR3 covers 15 residues. The sample comes from a study of Ad26.COV2.S vaccination and SARS-CoV-2 variants. On the study more broadly: Intramuscular Ad26.COV2.S doses were given once or twice, 56 days apart. Whole-study results and caveats: Vaccine recipients posted higher spike-specific TCR breadth than their placebo counterparts. Using TCR breadth and depth analyses may have led to underestimated total T cell responses.

This specimen was peripheral blood, taken in a trial of Ad26.COV2.S vaccine versus placebo. The chain carries TRBV5-1 and TRBJ1-6; tentative D call: TRBD1 (6 bases). This sequence originates from a person aged 18-60 years who received the Ad26.COV2.S COVID-19 vaccine or a placebo. The DNA of the CDR3 is TGCGCCAGCAGCTTGGCCTTGGACAGTAATTCACCCCTCCACTTT. Its translation: CASSLALDSNSPLHF.